The entry below gives a single T cell receptor beta chain sequence along with its context. This entry comes from a study of shared clonotypes between healthy human individuals. For the study at large: Plates per donor: three CD4 naive, three CD4 memory, two CD8 naive, one CD8 memory.

V dropped 4 bases and J dropped 8; count of bases not matched to a gene: 6. CDR1 and CDR2 from the germline V gene are MDHEN and SYDVKM. The CDR3 is 14 amino acids. Division of CD4+ cells produced a CD45RA+ naive subset and a CD45RA-negative memory subset. Profiled with immunoSEQ multiplex PCR; TCRdb holds only in-frame clones, not every one. Here the sample spans roughly 2.4 million clones, approximately 96% being singletons. Source material: naive CD4+ T cells sorted from blood. Specified subset: CD45RA+ positively selected. The origin of this receptor is a man younger than 35 in good health. The genes are TRBV28 and TRBJ2-1; 9 bases align to TRBD2. The CDR3 protein is CASSSAGGKYEQFF. CDR3 bases: TGTGCCAGCAGTTCGGCGGGGGGGAAGTATGAGCAGTTCTTC.